This entry lists 5 T cell receptor beta chains sequenced from one sample in a study of CD8 T cells in ankylosing spondylitis. Regarding the study as a whole: Fewer than ten highly homologous variants made up a TCR beta motif that seemed to typify ankylosing spondylitis blood.

TCRdb independently ran MiXCR on the 5' RACE reads; one entry per CDR3 protein. The sample has some 220,000 distinct CDR3 sequences; more than 5.5% are singletons. Their target antigens are unknown. The sequencing input was blood, either unsorted or a sorted T cell fraction (not recorded which). Every receptor here comes from a male donor with ankylosing spondylitis.

This clonotype has ten or more counts. This sequence joins TRBV7-9 and TRBJ2-2; no clear D gene. The CDR3 extends over 14 amino acids. CDR1 and CDR2 from the germline V gene are SEHNR and FQNEAQ (reference sequence). V dropped 10 bases and J dropped 0 bases, with 12 bases sitting between them. The CDR3 sequence: CATLKTANTGELFF. The CDR3 DNA sequence: TGTGCCACCTTAAAAACAGCGAACACCGGGGAGCTGTTTTTT.

The rearrangement uses TRBV27 and TRBJ1-2; maybe TRBD1 (6 bases). Per the germline V gene, CDR1 is MNHEY and CDR2 is SMNVEV (reference sequence). V was pared by 3 bases and J by 5 bases, with 10 bases between. This CDR3 is 13 amino acids long. CDR3 in amino acids: CASSFLQGYGYTF. In DNA, the CDR3 is TGTGCCAGCAGTTTTTTACAGGGTTATGGCTACACCTTC.

Many counts were recorded for this clonotype. The chain links TRBV28 to TRBJ2-1; 8 bases align to TRBD1. This CDR3 region has 15 residues. With V trimmed by 1 base and J by 5 bases, 4 bases remained unmatched. Germline CDR1 and CDR2: MDHEN and SYDVKM. The CDR3 DNA is TGTGCCAGCAGTTTATTACAGGGGGGAAACAATGAGCAGTTCTTC. It is translated as CASSLLQGGNNEQFF.

This clonotype was counted a few times. The gene calls are TRBV7-2 and TRBJ2-7; 7 bases are shared with TRBD1. This CDR3 spans 15 amino acids. The V and J ends lost 1 base and 3 bases, in that order; junction bases with no gene match: 6. The germline CDR1 and CDR2 sequences are SGHTA and FQGNSA. DNA for the CDR3: TGTGCCAGCAGCTTAGGGGACAGATTTTTCTACGAGCAGTACTTC. It translates to CASSLGDRFFYEQYF.

This clonotype was found many times. The V call is TRBV19, the J call TRBJ2-1; D unresolved. V was trimmed by 3 bases and J by 7 bases, leaving 19 bases between them. The V gene's germline CDR1 is LNHDA and CDR2 SQIVND (reference sequence). The CDR3 spans 16 residues. CDR3 sequence (DNA): TGTGCCAGTAGTATCGCTCGCGCCAACCCCTTAAATGAGCAGTTCTTC. This gives the protein CASSIARANPLNEQFF.